The rows below give T cell receptor beta chains drawn from one sample of a study of read filtering for tumor transcriptome and immune sequencing. TCRdb reanalysed the reads using MiXCR and keeps one entry per CDR3 protein. This sample has 12,000 to 15,000 distinct CDR3 sequences, with 20% found just once. The sequencing input was a population of CD138-negative cells sorted from bone marrow. These receptors were obtained from a donor aged 40 or older with multiple myeloma. The CDR3 runs from the conserved cysteine through the conserved F or W. D genes are given only for firm matches. Some rows have no size entry. The others give once, few or many, or a class for an expanded clone.

D gene,J gene,V gene,clone size,CDR3 protein,CDR3 DNA
-,TRBJ2-1,TRBV28,many,CASLGQPSQSEQFF,TGTGCCAGCTTAGGGCAGCCAAGTCAGAGTGAGCAGTTCTTC
TRBD2,TRBJ2-1,TRBV7-2,-,CASSLVSGGGYNEQFF,TGTGCCAGCAGCTTAGTTAGCGGGGGGGGCTACAATGAGCAGTTCTTC
TRBD2,TRBJ2-1,TRBV2,medium-sized,CASSPSGVYNEQFF,TGTGCCAGCAGTCCTAGCGGGGTATACAATGAGCAGTTCTTC
TRBD1,TRBJ1-1,TRBV5-8,-,CASSLTVGGTGNTEAFF,TGTGCCAGCAGCTTGACAGTTGGTGGGACAGGGAACACTGAAGCTTTCTTT
-,TRBJ2-7,TRBV29-1,many,CSVDRQGQKGTNEQYF,TGCAGCGTTGATCGTCAGGGTCAAAAGGGGACGAACGAGCAGTACTTC
-,TRBJ1-1,TRBV7-2,many,CASSLVAGVLNTEAFF,TGTGCCAGCAGCTTAGTCGCAGGGGTTCTGAACACTGAAGCTTTCTTT
TRBD2,TRBJ2-5,TRBV7-2,many,CASSPGLAESQETQYF,TGTGCCAGCAGCCCGGGACTAGCGGAGAGTCAAGAGACCCAGTACTTC
TRBD1,TRBJ2-3,TRBV20-1,many,CSAREGGGYTDTQYF,TGCAGTGCTAGAGAAGGGGGCGGCTACACAGATACGCAGTATTTT
-,TRBJ2-5,TRBV4-1,-,CASSQVPGPQETQYF,TGCGCCAGCAGCCAAGTTCCGGGTCCCCAAGAGACCCAGTACTTC
-,TRBJ1-2,TRBV4-1,medium-sized,CASSRPGAALYGYTF,TGCGCCAGCAGCCGCCCGGGGGCTGCCCTTTATGGCTACACCTTC
-,TRBJ2-3,TRBV2,-,CASSERLSRSDTQYF,TGTGCCAGCAGTGAAAGGTTGTCTAGATCAGATACGCAGTATTTT
-,TRBJ2-6,TRBV5-1,many,CASTQSSGANVLTF,TGCGCCAGCACTCAGAGCTCTGGGGCCAACGTCCTGACTTTC
-,TRBJ2-1,TRBV19,many,CASTTNSVYNEQFF,TGTGCCAGCACCACCAATAGCGTATACAATGAGCAGTTCTTC
-,TRBJ1-4,TRBV20-1,many,CSARDHSGANEKLFF,TGCAGTGCTAGAGATCACAGCGGGGCTAATGAAAAACTGTTTTTT
-,TRBJ2-2,TRBV28,-,CASSQEDTGELFF,TGTGCCAGCAGTCAGGAAGATACCGGGGAGCTGTTTTTT
TRBD1,TRBJ1-2,TRBV12-3/TRBV12-4,-,CASTPGQGLGYTF,TGTGCCAGCACTCCGGGACAGGGGCTGGGCTACACCTTC
TRBD1,TRBJ1-2,TRBV30,-,CAWTGQQTYGYTF,TGTGCCTGGACGGGACAGCAAACCTATGGCTACACCTTC
-,TRBJ2-1,TRBV10-3,-,CAISESRTGYNEQFF,TGTGCCATCAGTGAGTCGAGGACGGGGTACAATGAGCAGTTCTTC
-,TRBJ2-5,TRBV7-6,many,CASSLWEETQYF,TGTGCCAGCAGCTTATGGGAAGAGACCCAGTACTTC
-,TRBJ2-2,TRBV4-3,many,CASSQTGRDGELFF,TGCGCCAGCAGCCAAACAGGGCGAGACGGGGAGCTGTTTTTT
TRBD1,TRBJ2-7,TRBV29-1,many,CSVGMTGQGRYEQYF,TGCAGCGTTGGGATGACGGGACAGGGTCGGTACGAGCAGTACTTC
TRBD1,TRBJ1-1,TRBV2,few,CASNPTGDSTEAFF,TGTGCCAGCAACCCGACAGGGGACAGCACTGAAGCTTTCTTT
-,TRBJ2-5,TRBV7-2,many,CASSLAGGLQETQYF,TGTGCCAGCAGCTTAGCGGGGGGGCTGCAAGAGACCCAGTACTTC
-,TRBJ2-5,TRBV5-1,few,CASTADAAETQYF,TGCGCCAGCACCGCGGACGCGGCGGAGACCCAGTACTTC
TRBD2,TRBJ2-1,TRBV6-5,few,CASSTRTSGSWDEQFF,TGTGCCAGCAGTACACGGACTAGCGGGAGCTGGGATGAGCAGTTCTTC
TRBD1,TRBJ2-1,TRBV7-9,large,CASSLGGLGYNEQFF,TGTGCCAGCAGCCTAGGGGGCTTAGGATACAATGAGCAGTTCTTC
-,TRBJ2-1,TRBV14,medium-sized,CASSQDPRYFSWAHNEQFF,TGTGCCAGCAGCCAAGATCCCCGCTACTTCTCATGGGCCCACAATGAGCAGTTCTTC
TRBD2,TRBJ2-3,TRBV12-3/TRBV12-4,-,CASSPSGGTSTDTQYF,TGTGCCAGCAGTCCGAGCGGGGGCACTAGCACAGATACGCAGTATTTT
TRBD2,TRBJ2-4,TRBV6-2/TRBV6-3,few,CASATSGRADIQYF,TGTGCCAGCGCGACTAGCGGGAGGGCGGACATTCAGTACTTC
TRBD2,TRBJ2-5,TRBV6-6,few,CASSYSVAGGQETQYF,TGTGCCAGCAGTTACTCGGTAGCGGGGGGCCAAGAGACCCAGTACTTC
-,TRBJ2-5,TRBV12-3/TRBV12-4,many,CASSRRGGLETQYF,TGTGCCAGCAGCCGTCGTGGCGGTCTGGAGACCCAGTACTTC
-,TRBJ2-2,TRBV12-3/TRBV12-4,once,CASSFGSGANTGEPFF,-
-,TRBJ1-1,TRBV18,many,CASSPEMNTEAFF,TGTGCCAGCTCACCAGAGATGAACACTGAAGCTTTCTTT
-,TRBJ2-3,TRBV29-1,many,CSVRLESTDTQYF,TGCAGCGTCCGACTAGAGAGCACAGATACGCAGTATTTT
-,TRBJ2-1,TRBV29-1,many,CSVGYNEQFF,TGCAGCGTGGGCTACAATGAGCAGTTCTTC
TRBD2,TRBJ2-2,TRBV7-7,-,CASSKTSGRGTGELFF,TGTGCTAGCAGCAAGACTAGCGGGAGAGGAACCGGGGAGCTGTTTTTT
-,TRBJ1-2,TRBV28,-,CASSSSGGDKYGYTF,TGTGCCAGCAGTTCGTCCGGAGGGGATAAATATGGCTACACCTTC